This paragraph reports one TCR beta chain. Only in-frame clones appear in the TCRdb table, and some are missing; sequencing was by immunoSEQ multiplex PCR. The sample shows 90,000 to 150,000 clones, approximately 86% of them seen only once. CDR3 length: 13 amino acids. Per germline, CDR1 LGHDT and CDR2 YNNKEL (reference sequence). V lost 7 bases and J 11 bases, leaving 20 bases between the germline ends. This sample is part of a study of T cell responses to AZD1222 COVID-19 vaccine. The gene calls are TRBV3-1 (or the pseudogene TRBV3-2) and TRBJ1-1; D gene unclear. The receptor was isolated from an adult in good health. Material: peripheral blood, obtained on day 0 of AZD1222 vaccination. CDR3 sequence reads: CASTDWGGIGAFF. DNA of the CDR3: TGTGCCAGCACCGACTGGGGTGGGATAGGGGCTTTCTTT.